This T cell receptor beta chain is drawn from a study of shared clonotypes between healthy human individuals. This CDR3 has 16 amino acids. The V gene end was trimmed by 1 base and the J gene end by 4 bases; junction bases not matched to a gene: 5. Looked up from germline, CDR1 is SGHAT and CDR2 is FQDESV (reference sequence). Donors had no recently reported acute infections or vaccinations and were HIV-negative. The study drew all its donors from Caucasian adults living in Nashville, Tennessee. As handled by the study authors: Junction-only immunoSEQ sequences carried no quality scores, so filtering differed. The repertoire was sequenced with immunoSEQ multiplex PCR; TCRdb's copy has only in-frame clones and lacks some. V and J calls and clone size follow that table, whereas D and trimming were derived from the DNA. The sample consists of about 510,000 clones, 79% of them appearing once.

The source material was PBMCs. This sequence was found in a woman aged 40 to 55 in good health. Some clones in this sample may be carry-over from other donors' samples. The V and J genes are TRBV11-1 and TRBJ2-3, with 10 bases matching TRBD2. CDR3 sequence reads: CASSLDLAGAADTQYF. Written as DNA, the CDR3 is TGTGCCAGCAGCTTAGACCTAGCGGGAGCTGCAGATACGCAGTATTTT.